Below are 6 T cell receptor beta chains sequenced from a single sample in a study of blood T cell repertoires in COVID-19. Produced via immunoSEQ multiplex PCR; TCRdb's table is partial and in-frame only. The sample holds some 49,000 clones; 82% are singletons and the top ten take approximately 3%. Sequenced material: peripheral blood. These receptor sequences come from a woman aged 55 to 70 with acute or convalescent COVID-19.

The rearrangement uses TRBV19 and TRBJ1-4; 7 bases map to TRBD1. After removal of 8 bases from V and 8 bases from J, the junction contained 8 bases not matched to a gene. CDR1 LNHDA and CDR2 SQIVND come from the germline V gene (reference sequence). The CDR3 spans 13 residues. The CDR3 protein is CASADRVGEKLFF. For the CDR3, the DNA is TGTGCCAGTGCTGACAGGGTAGGAGAAAAACTGTTTTTT.

The rearrangement links TRBV18 to TRBJ2-7; 13 bases are shared with TRBD2. Germline V gene sequence: CDR1 KGHSH, CDR2 LQKENI. The CDR3 loop spans 15 amino acids. Germline trimming cut 8 bases from V and 7 bases from J; bases unmatched to any gene: 11. The CDR3 DNA reads TGTGCCAGCGGGGGCGGACTAGCGGGAGTTGGGGAGCAGTACTTC. It translates to CASGGGLAGVGEQYF.

V and J are TRBV7-3 and TRBJ1-6, with D perhaps matching TRBD1 (6 bases). Germline-derived CDR1 and CDR2 are SGHTA and FQGTGA. V lost 1 base and J lost 9, with 7 bases in between. The CDR3 extends over 13 amino acids. The CDR3 loop reads CASSLNRVSPLHF. In DNA form, the CDR3 reads TGTGCCAGCAGCTTAAACAGGGTTTCACCCCTCCACTTT.

The chain employs TRBV6-5 and TRBJ2-1, with D unclear. This CDR3 is 14 amino acids long. The V and J ends lost 6 bases and 0 bases respectively, with 9 bases between them. CDR1 is MNHEY, CDR2 SVGAGI, per germline. DNA for the CDR3: TGTGCCAGCAGGGGCATGGGCTCCTACAATGAGCAGTTCTTC. Residues: CASRGMGSYNEQFF.

This chain joins TRBV30 and TRBJ2-2; 7 positions agree with TRBD1. V lost 5 bases, J lost 2 bases, and 5 bases stayed unmatched. Germline values: CDR1 GTSNPN, CDR2 SVGIG (reference sequence). The CDR3 is made up of 14 amino acids. The CDR3 here is CAWEGQANTGELFF. DNA of the CDR3: TGTGCCTGGGAAGGACAGGCCAACACCGGGGAGCTGTTTTTT.

The chain links TRBV19 to TRBJ2-1; 7 nucleotides agree with TRBD1. Per germline, CDR1 LNHDA and CDR2 SQIVND (reference sequence). The CDR3 contains 15 residues. Trimming cost V 4 bases and J 3 bases; bases outside gene matches: 6. The CDR3 DNA follows: TGTGCCAGTAGTACTGGACAGGAGCTCTACAATGAGCAGTTCTTC. Amino acid sequence: CASSTGQELYNEQFF.